This T cell receptor beta chain was captured in a study of blood T cell repertoires in COVID-19. The wider study: Acute-phase and convalescent COVID-19 samples originated in the United States, Italy and Spain. T cells, B-cell-depleted T cells, or PBMCs supplied cDNA or gDNA.

The germline CDR1 and CDR2 sequences are SGHDT and YYEEEE. V lost 0 bases and J lost 6; bases outside the gene matches: 10. The CDR3 loop spans 16 amino acids. Authors' processing steps: The authors estimated nucleated cell counts from reference gene primer amplification. Clones were sequenced by immunoSEQ multiplex PCR, and TCRdb holds only the in-frame ones, with some missing. D and trimming were read from the DNA, whereas the V and J calls and clone size are those reported in that table. This table holds 55,000 to 65,000 clones, almost 90% found once. Material: peripheral blood. This clonotype was obtained from a man between 60 and 70 years old with acute or convalescent COVID-19. The rearrangement links TRBV5-6 to TRBJ2-3; 7 bases map to TRBD2. The CDR3 coding sequence is TGTGCCAGCAGCTTGGTGGGCCAGCGGGGAGGGGATACGCAGTATTTT. This encodes CASSLVGQRGGDTQYF.